The clone carrying this TCR beta chain was recorded at least ten times. These data come from a study of T cells in Graves' hyperthyroidism and ophthalmopathy. The CDR3 extends over 16 amino acids. Germline CDR1 reads SEHNR; CDR2 reads FQNEAQ (reference sequence). The V end lost 7 bases, the J end lost 4 bases, and 22 bases lay between the germline ends. Hyperthyroidism, newly diagnosed and lasting under 2 months, affected patients aged 18 to 65. Diagnoses were made from clinical symptoms, serum measures (thyroxine and TRAb), thyroid ultrasound and orbital computed tomography. Amplified TCR beta CDR3 regions derived from RNA transcripts. With the HTBI primer set, the TCR CDR3 went through a first round of RT-PCR. MiXCR was run by TCRdb on the multiplex PCR reads, yielding one entry per CDR3 protein. The data show 300,000 to 450,000 distinct CDR3 sequences, with around 16% seen just once and 25% to 35% held by the top ten.

V and J are TRBV7-9 and TRBJ2-5; no clear D. The source of this sequence is a woman between 18 and 29 years old with Graves' hyperthyroidism that later progressed to Graves' ophthalmopathy. Material: blood. The CDR3 loop reads CASTGSPGRPPETQYF. The CDR3 nucleotides are TGTGCCAGCACCGGATCACCGGGCCGCCCCCCAGAGACCCAGTACTTC.